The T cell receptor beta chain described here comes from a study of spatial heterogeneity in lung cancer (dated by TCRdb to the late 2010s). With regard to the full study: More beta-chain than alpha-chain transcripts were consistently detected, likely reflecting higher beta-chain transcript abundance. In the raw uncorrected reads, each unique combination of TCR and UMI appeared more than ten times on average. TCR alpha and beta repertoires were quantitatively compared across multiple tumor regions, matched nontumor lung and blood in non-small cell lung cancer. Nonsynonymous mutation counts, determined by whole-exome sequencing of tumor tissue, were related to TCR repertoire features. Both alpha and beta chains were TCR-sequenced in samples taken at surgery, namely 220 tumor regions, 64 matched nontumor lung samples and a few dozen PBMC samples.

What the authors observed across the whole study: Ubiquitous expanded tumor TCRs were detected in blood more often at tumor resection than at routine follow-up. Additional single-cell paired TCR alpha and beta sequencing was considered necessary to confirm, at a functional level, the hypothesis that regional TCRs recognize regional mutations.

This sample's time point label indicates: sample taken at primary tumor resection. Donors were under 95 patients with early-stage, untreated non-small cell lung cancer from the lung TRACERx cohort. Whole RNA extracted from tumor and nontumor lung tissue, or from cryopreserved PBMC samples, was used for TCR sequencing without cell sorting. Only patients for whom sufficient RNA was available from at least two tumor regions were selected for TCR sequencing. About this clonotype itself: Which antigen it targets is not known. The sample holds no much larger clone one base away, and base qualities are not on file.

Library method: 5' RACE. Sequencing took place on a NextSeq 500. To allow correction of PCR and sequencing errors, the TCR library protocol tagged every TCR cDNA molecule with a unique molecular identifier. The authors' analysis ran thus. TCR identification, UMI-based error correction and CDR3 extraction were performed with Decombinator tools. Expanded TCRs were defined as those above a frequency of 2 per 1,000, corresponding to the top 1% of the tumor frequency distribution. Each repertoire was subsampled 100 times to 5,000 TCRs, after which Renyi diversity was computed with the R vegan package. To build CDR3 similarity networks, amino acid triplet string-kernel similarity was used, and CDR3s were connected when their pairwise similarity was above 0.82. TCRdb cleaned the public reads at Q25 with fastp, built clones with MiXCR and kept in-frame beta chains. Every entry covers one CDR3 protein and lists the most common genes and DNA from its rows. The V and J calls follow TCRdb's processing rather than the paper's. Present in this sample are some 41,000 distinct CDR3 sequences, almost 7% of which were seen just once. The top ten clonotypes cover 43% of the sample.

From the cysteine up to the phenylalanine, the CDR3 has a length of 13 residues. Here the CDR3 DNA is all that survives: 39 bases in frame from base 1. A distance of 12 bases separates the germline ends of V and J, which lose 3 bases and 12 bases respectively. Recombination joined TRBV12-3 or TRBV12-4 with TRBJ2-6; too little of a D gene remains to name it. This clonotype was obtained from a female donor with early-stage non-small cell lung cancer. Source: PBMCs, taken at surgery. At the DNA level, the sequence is TGTGCCAGCAGTTTTGGAGATGTAGGCGTCCTGACTTTC. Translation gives CASSFGDVGVLTF.